The 22 T cell receptor beta chains given below trace back to one sample, sequenced in a study of blood T cell repertoires in COVID-19. TCRdb's copy holds only in-frame clones and misses some; the assay was immunoSEQ multiplex PCR. The sample yields roughly 70,000 clones, 75% to 90% seen once. The sequencing sample was made of peripheral blood. The receptors were gathered from a man between 65 and 79 years old who had recovered from COVID-19.

The chain employs TRBV19 and TRBJ2-2; maybe TRBD2 (5 bases). The CDR3 loop spans 21 amino acids. Trimming pared 4 bases from V and 1 base from J, leaving 28 bases between. Per germline, CDR1 LNHDA and CDR2 SQIVND (reference sequence). CDR3 DNA sequence: TGTGCCAGTAGTACGCCTCGTCGGGGTTCAATCACCCATGGGAACACCGGGGAGCTGTTTTTT. Its translation is CASSTPRRGSITHGNTGELFF. The variable domain in full, completed from reference TRBV19 and TRBJ2-2, reads DGGITQSPKYLFRKEGQNVTLSCEQNLNHDAMYWYRQDPGQGLRLIYYSQIVNDFQKGDIAEGYSVSREKKESFPLTVTSAQKNPTAFYLCASSTPRRGSITHGNTGELFFGEGSRLTVL.

The rearrangement uses TRBV6-2 or TRBV6-3 and TRBJ1-4; D may be TRBD1 (5 bases). Germline V lookup: CDR1 MNHEY, CDR2 SVGEGT. This CDR3 is 14 amino acids long. V dropped 5 bases and J dropped 5 bases, with 12 bases sitting between them. In nucleotides, the CDR3 is TGTGCCAGCAGTGCTATCCGGGGGAATGAAAAACTGTTTTTT. This sequence encodes CASSAIRGNEKLFF.

The chain has TRBV7-2 and TRBJ2-7; possibly TRBD1 for D (5 bases). Per the germline V gene, CDR1 is SGHTA and CDR2 is FQGNSA. V was trimmed by 1 base and J by 3 bases, leaving 13 bases between them. CDR3 length: 15 amino acids. CDR3 coding DNA: TGTGCCAGCAGCTTAGATCCGTCGACAGTCTACGAGCAGTACTTC. The encoded protein is CASSLDPSTVYEQYF.

This chain links TRBV28 with TRBJ2-7; 11 bases fit TRBD2. The CDR3 is made up of 17 amino acids. The junction had 11 bases not matched to a gene; V was cut back by 3 bases and J by 4 bases. Per germline, CDR1 MDHEN and CDR2 SYDVKM. The CDR3 bases are TGTGCCAGCAGTTTGCGGCCGGGACTAGCGGAGAGGTACGAGCAGTACTTC. Protein sequence: CASSLRPGLAERYEQYF.

The chain employs TRBV28 and TRBJ2-7, with 7 bases matching TRBD2. CDR1 is MDHEN, CDR2 SYDVKM, per germline. The CDR3 contains 15 residues. The V gene end was trimmed by 7 bases and the J gene end by 0 bases; junction bases not matched to a gene: 9. The CDR3 DNA reads as TGTGCCAGCACCCTGGCGCGGGGGAGCTCCTACGAGCAGTACTTC. Encoded protein: CASTLARGSSYEQYF.

The genes are TRBV5-1 and TRBJ2-3; maybe TRBD2 (6 bases). The germline gives CDR1 SGHRS, CDR2 YFSETQ. CDR3 length: 14 amino acids. Trimming removed 3 bases from V and 1 base from J, with 9 bases in between. CDR3 DNA sequence: TGCGCCAGCAGCTCGGGGGACGGCACAGATACGCAGTATTTT. Its protein product is CASSSGDGTDTQYF.

This clone was counted many times. The rearrangement joins TRBV27 to TRBJ1-2; 11 bases line up with TRBD1. The CDR3 has 13 residues. After removal of 6 bases from V and 9 bases from J, the junction contained 6 bases not matched to a gene. Germline V gene sequence: CDR1 MNHEY, CDR2 SMNVEV (reference sequence). The DNA for the CDR3 is TGTGCCAGCAGAACCGGGACAGGGGGGCGCTACACCTTC. It encodes CASRTGTGGRYTF.

The rearrangement uses TRBV19 and TRBJ1-2; 10 nucleotides align to TRBD1. The germline V gene has CDR1 LNHDA and CDR2 SQIVND (reference sequence). The CDR3 sequence is 15 residues long. V was pared by 7 bases and J by 3 bases, with 8 bases of the junction left unmatched. DNA of the CDR3: TGTGCCAGTATTGGTCCCGGGACAGGGGACTATGGCTACACCTTC. Translated: CASIGPGTGDYGYTF.

The CDR3 region has the DNA TGCGCCAGCAGTGATGCGGGAGGGCCCGATGAGCAGTTCTTC. Amino acids: CASSDAGGPDEQFF. The gene calls are TRBV10-1 and TRBJ2-1; 9 bases are a match to TRBD2. Germline V gene data show CDR1 as WNHNN and CDR2 as SYGVQD (reference sequence). This CDR3 is built from 14 residues. The junction had 5 bases not matched to a gene; V was cut back by 3 bases and J by 8 bases.

V gene TRBV16 combines with J gene TRBJ2-7; D ambiguous. V was clipped by 2 bases and J by 3 bases, with 5 bases between them. The V gene's germline CDR1 is KGHSY and CDR2 FQNENV. This CDR3 is 12 amino acids long. The CDR3 reads CASSQGSYEQYF. In DNA form, the CDR3 reads TGTGCCAGCAGCCAAGGTAGCTACGAGCAGTACTTC.

V usage is TRBV7-8 and J usage is TRBJ2-1; 8 bases fit TRBD2. This CDR3 region has 17 residues. The ends lost 0 bases at V and 7 bases at J; junction bases unmatched: 11. In germline, CDR1 is SGHVS, CDR2 FQNEAQ. The CDR3 reads CASSLASGRAGRNEQFF. In DNA, the CDR3 is TGTGCCAGCAGCTTAGCGTCCGGGAGGGCCGGGAGAAATGAGCAGTTCTTC. The whole variable domain, filled in from reference TRBV7-8 and TRBJ2-1, reads GAGVSQSPRYKVAKRGQDVALRCDPISGHVSLFWYQQALGQGPEFLTYFQNEAQLDKSGLPSDRFFAERPEGSVSTLKIQRTQQEDSAVYLCASSLASGRAGRNEQFFGPGTRLTVL.

The chain couples TRBV7-2 to TRBJ1-4, with 7 bases identical to TRBD1. This CDR3 has 14 amino acids. With 6 bases clipped from V and 6 bases from J, the junction kept 7 bases outside the gene matches. CDR1 and CDR2 from the germline V gene are SGHTA and FQGNSA. The DNA of the CDR3 is TGTGCCAGCAGGAGGGGGCCCGGGGATGAAAAACTGTTTTTT. It yields the protein CASRRGPGDEKLFF.

This clone was seen just once. This chain joins TRBV5-8 and TRBJ2-5; perhaps TRBD2 as D (5 bases). V gave up 0 bases and J gave up 3 bases, with 12 bases separating them. There are 15 residues in the CDR3. Germline lookup yields CDR1 SGHTS and CDR2 YDEGEE. CDR3 sequence reads: CASSLARLAEETQYF. CDR3 DNA sequence: TGTGCCAGCAGCTTGGCCAGGCTAGCAGAAGAGACCCAGTACTTC.

This chain uses TRBV28 with TRBJ2-3; 15 nucleotides agree with TRBD2. J gave up 1 base and V 4 bases, and 6 bases lay outside the gene matches. The CDR3 runs to 18 residues. CDR1 is MDHEN, CDR2 SYDVKM, per germline. CDR3 DNA sequence: TGTGCCAGCAGTTCCGGGACTAGCGGGAGGCGGGGCACAGATACGCAGTATTTT. Protein product: CASSSGTSGRRGTDTQYF.

This sequence joins TRBV12-3 or TRBV12-4 and TRBJ1-5; maybe TRBD1 (5 bases). Trimming stripped 5 bases from V and 6 bases from J, with 11 bases between. This CDR3 spans 13 amino acids. The CDR3 loop reads CASSIRVGQPQHF. The DNA of the CDR3 is TGTGCCAGCAGTATCAGGGTTGGTCAGCCCCAGCATTTT.

The chain uses TRBV6-5 and TRBJ2-7; possibly TRBD2 for D (6 bases). CDR1 is MNHEY, CDR2 SVGAGI, per germline. The CDR3 has 15 amino acids. Trimming stripped 6 bases from V and 0 bases from J, with 15 bases between. CDR3 amino acids: CASRASGGSSYEQYF. The CDR3 nucleotides are TGTGCCAGCAGAGCCAGCGGAGGGAGCTCCTACGAGCAGTACTTC.

The chain recombines TRBV5-1 with TRBJ1-1; a weak D match, TRBD1 (5 bases). Germline V gene sequence: CDR1 SGHRS, CDR2 YFSETQ. V dropped 4 bases and J dropped 3 bases, with 16 bases sitting between them. The CDR3 runs 15 residues. CDR3 nucleotide sequence: TGCGCCAGCAGCGTGGACGGGCAGGGTGACACTGAAGCTTTCTTT. Encoded protein: CASSVDGQGDTEAFF.

V usage is TRBV28 and J usage is TRBJ1-5, with D possibly TRBD1 on 6 matching bases. V shed 6 bases and J shed 3 bases, with 18 bases lying between them. CDR1 and CDR2 (germline): MDHEN, SYDVKM. The CDR3 consists of 16 residues. The CDR3 DNA reads TGTGCCAGCAGGGACGTAAAACAGGGCGACAATCAGCCCCAGCATTTT. Amino acid sequence: CASRDVKQGDNQPQHF.

V gene TRBV28 combines with J gene TRBJ1-5, with TRBD1 matching over 7 bases. This CDR3 has 18 amino acids. Trimming at V came to 5 bases and at J to 4 bases, leaving 17 bases not matched to a gene. Per germline, CDR1 MDHEN and CDR2 SYDVKM. CDR3 residues: CASSQNTYSGGLNQPQHF. The CDR3 DNA sequence: TGTGCCAGCAGTCAAAACACGTATTCAGGGGGGCTGAATCAGCCCCAGCATTTT.

This rearrangement joins TRBV5-5 to TRBJ2-5; 7 nucleotides match TRBD2. V gave up 4 bases and J gave up 4 bases; unmatched junction bases: 10. The CDR3 runs 15 residues. Germline CDR1 SGHKS, CDR2 YYEKEE (reference sequence). Here the CDR3 DNA reads TGTGCCAGCAGCCCGCGGGGGTCACCGGGAGAGACCCAGTACTTC. Its protein product is CASSPRGSPGETQYF.

The J gene is TRBJ2-1, the V gene TRBV2; 7 bases line up with TRBD1. CDR3 length: 14 amino acids. Losses at the gene ends were 2 bases for V and 5 bases for J; bases not matched to a gene: 3. The germline V gene encodes CDR1 SNHLY and CDR2 FYNNEI. CDR3 in DNA: TGTGCCAGCAGTGAAAAGGACAGGCACAATGAGCAGTTCTTC. The encoded protein is CASSEKDRHNEQFF.

This clone was detected only a few times. This CDR3 reads CASSSPGRSGSSTDTQYF. For the CDR3, the DNA is TGTGCCAGCAGCTCCCCGGGGAGGAGCGGGTCAAGCACAGATACGCAGTATTTT. This chain joins TRBV7-2 and TRBJ2-3, with a tentative D call TRBD2 (6 bases). The ends were cut back, 4 bases at V and 0 bases at J, with 20 bases in the middle. The CDR3 spans 18 residues. CDR1 SGHTA and CDR2 FQGNSA come from the germline V gene.